This entry describes one TCR beta chain. In the authors' methods: Estimates of nucleated cell counts were drawn from the amplification of reference gene primers. Using immunoSEQ multiplex PCR, the repertoire was profiled, and TCRdb retains in-frame clones only, with some absent. The V and J calls and the clone size are those of that table, but D and trimming were determined from the DNA. The sample carries a few hundred thousand clones, approximately 90% recorded once. The sample originates from a study of blood T cell repertoires in COVID-19. The length of the CDR3 is 21 residues. V was clipped by 4 bases and J by 0 bases, with 28 bases between them. Germline lookup yields CDR1 LGHDT and CDR2 YNNKEL (reference sequence). Participants came from fewer than 25 US areas, aged roughly 18 to 100 years.

This chain uses TRBV3-1 (or the pseudogene TRBV3-2) with TRBJ1-5; possibly TRBD1 for D (6 bases). The TCR was taken from a man aged 25-45 years who had recovered from COVID-19. The sample consisted of PBMCs or T cells enriched from blood (not recorded which). CDR3 nucleotide sequence: TGTGCCAGCAGCCTCACCCGACCGGACAGTGGAAAGAGGGGTAGCAATCAGCCCCAGCATTTT. Translation: CASSLTRPDSGKRGSNQPQHF.